This T cell receptor (beta chain) was identified during a study of T cells in Graves' hyperthyroidism and ophthalmopathy. Study-level points and caveats: In simple terms, a model built on 13 V-J features told ophthalmopathy apart from stable hyperthyroidism.

There were TCR beta CDR3 regions amplified from RNA transcripts. Carried out on the TCR CDR3, a first-round RT-PCR used the HTBI primer set. Using its own MiXCR run on the multiplex PCR reads, TCRdb lists one record per CDR3 protein. There are 300,000 to 400,000 distinct CDR3 sequences in the sample; roughly 18% occur only once, and under 55% lies in the top ten. This clonotype appeared many times. What it binds is not known. This CDR3 region has 14 residues. CDR1 and CDR2 (germline): LGHDT, YNNKEL (reference sequence). V was pared by 4 bases and J by 2 bases, with 11 bases between. V is TRBV3-1 and J is TRBJ1-1; the D gene is possibly TRBD1 (6 bases). This sequence was found in a woman between 45 and 60 years old with Graves' hyperthyroidism. The specimen was blood. CDR3 sequence (DNA): TGTGCCAGCAGCCGCAGGGGCGAAAACACTGAAGCTTTCTTT. This gives the protein CASSRRGENTEAFF.